This T cell receptor (beta chain) was captured in a study of blood T cell repertoires in COVID-19 (dated by TCRdb to the early 2020s). For context, the study as a whole: Collaborator samples came from the United States, Italy and Spain and covered acute and convalescent phases of COVID-19. The prospective study material was composed of cDNA or gDNA derived from T cells, B-cell-depleted T cells, or PBMCs. Deeply sampled blood TCRbeta repertoires from subjects exposed to, actively infected with, or recovered from COVID-19 were included in the dataset. A freely available public database, intended as a resource for researchers studying the immune response to SARS-CoV-2, is where the repertoires were released. Samples came from the ongoing ImmuneRACE study (first 160 participants) plus 1,254 subjects from 6 global collaborators. A de-identified subject ID, COVID-19 status, age in years and sex were almost always included in the sample metadata. Where available, HLA class I and class II types were taken from metadata supplied by the sample provider and were not determined by assay-based typing. Results the study describes overall, beyond this receptor: The quantity of clinical and demographic metadata differed by source and by participant and was supplied without curation.

Including the terminal cysteine and phenylalanine, the CDR3 comprises 15 residues. The only DNA kept is the CDR3, 45 bases in frame from the first base. CDR1 and CDR2, per the germline V gene (reference sequence), are LGHDT and YNNKEL. The V end gives up 2 bases and the J end 7 bases, leaving 3 bases in the junction not matched to a gene. One collaborating source in Seattle enrolled patients during active infection and followed them longitudinally through the course of disease. Whole blood was collected in K2EDTA tubes by collaborating institutions according to the institutions' own protocols. Collaborator samples were shipped for TCRbeta analysis as frozen whole blood, isolated PBMCs, or DNA extracted from either sample type. A word on this clone: Its antigen target is currently unknown. It has no much larger one-base neighbor in the sample; base qualities were not kept.

TCRbeta CDR3 regions were amplified from genomic DNA using the immunoSEQ Assay, a bias-controlled multiplex PCR. Concerning the study's data processing: Nucleated cell counts per sample were estimated from amplification of reference gene primers within the assay. Sequence reads were collapsed and filtered to measure the absolute abundance of every unique TCRbeta CDR3 rearrangement. Productive Simpson clonality was computed per sample as the square root of Simpson's diversity index over productive rearrangements. TCRdb retrieved this table from immuneACCESS and kept in-frame rearrangements only. Not all clones are present; in checked studies, unresolved V genes account for under half, and no reason is known for the remainder. V and J calls and clone size follow that table, whereas D and trimming were derived from the DNA. This sample lists more than 200,000 clones; roughly 80% were detected once. The ten largest clones capture roughly a tenth of the sample.

The specimen sequenced was peripheral blood. The clonotype was recovered from a woman over 75 with COVID-19, enrolled during active disease. This sequence uses TRBV3-1 (or the pseudogene TRBV3-2) and TRBJ1-6; 9 middle bases align to TRBD1. The CDR3 amino acid sequence is: CASSQPGTGNSPLHF. The DNA sequence reads TGTGCCAGCAGCCAACCCGGGACAGGGAATTCACCCCTCCACTTT.